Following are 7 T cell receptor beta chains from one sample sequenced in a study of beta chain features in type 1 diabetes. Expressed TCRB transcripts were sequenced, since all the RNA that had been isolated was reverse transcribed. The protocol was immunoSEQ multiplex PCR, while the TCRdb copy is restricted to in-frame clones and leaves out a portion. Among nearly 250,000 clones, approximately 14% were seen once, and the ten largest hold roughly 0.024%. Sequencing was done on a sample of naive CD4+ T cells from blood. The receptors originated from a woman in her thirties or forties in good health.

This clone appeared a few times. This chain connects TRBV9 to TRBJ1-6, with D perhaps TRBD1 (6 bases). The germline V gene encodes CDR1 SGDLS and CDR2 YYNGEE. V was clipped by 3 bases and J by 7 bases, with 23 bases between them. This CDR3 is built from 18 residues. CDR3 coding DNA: TGTGCCAGCAGCGACCGAGGGGCAGGGGCAAGTGGAAATTCACCCCTCCACTTT. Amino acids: CASSDRGAGASGNSPLHF.

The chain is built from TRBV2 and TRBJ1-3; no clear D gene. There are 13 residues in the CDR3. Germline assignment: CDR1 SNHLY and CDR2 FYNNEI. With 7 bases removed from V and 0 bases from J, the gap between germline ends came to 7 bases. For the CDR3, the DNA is TGTGCCAGCATGTTTATCTCTGGAAACACCATATATTTT. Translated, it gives CASMFISGNTIYF.

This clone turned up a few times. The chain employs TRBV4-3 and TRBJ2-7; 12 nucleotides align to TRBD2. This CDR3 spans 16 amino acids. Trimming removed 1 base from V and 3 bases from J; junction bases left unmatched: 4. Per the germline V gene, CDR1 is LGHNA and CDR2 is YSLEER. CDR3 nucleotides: TGCGCCAGCAGCCAAGGTACTAGCGGGGGGAGCTACGAGCAGTACTTC. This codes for CASSQGTSGGSYEQYF.

The chain's CDR3 is CASRGGTGSSGANVLTF. Written as DNA, the CDR3 is TGTGCCAGCCGTGGCGGGACAGGATCCTCTGGGGCCAACGTCCTGACTTTC. The J gene is TRBJ2-6, the V gene TRBV18; 8 bases align to TRBD1. Germline CDR1 reads KGHSH; CDR2 reads LQKENI. The junction had 9 bases not matched to a gene; V was cut back by 8 bases and J by 0 bases. This CDR3 is 17 amino acids long.

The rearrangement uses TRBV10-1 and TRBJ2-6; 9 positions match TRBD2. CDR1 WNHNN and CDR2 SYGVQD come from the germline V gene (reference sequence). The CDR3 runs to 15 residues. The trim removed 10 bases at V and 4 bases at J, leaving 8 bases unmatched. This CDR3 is CATKAGGTGANVLTF. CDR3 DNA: TGCGCCACCAAAGCGGGGGGCACCGGGGCCAACGTCCTGACTTTC.

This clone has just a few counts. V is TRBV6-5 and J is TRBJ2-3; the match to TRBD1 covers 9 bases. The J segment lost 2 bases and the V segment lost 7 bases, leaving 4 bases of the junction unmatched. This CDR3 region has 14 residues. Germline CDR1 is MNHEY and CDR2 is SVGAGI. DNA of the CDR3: TGTGCCAGCACTAGGACAGGGGCCACAGATACGCAGTATTTT. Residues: CASTRTGATDTQYF.

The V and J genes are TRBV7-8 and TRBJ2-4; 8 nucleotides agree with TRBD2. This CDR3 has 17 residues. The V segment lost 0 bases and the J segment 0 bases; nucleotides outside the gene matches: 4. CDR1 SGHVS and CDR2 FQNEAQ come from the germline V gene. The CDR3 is CASSLAAGGLAKNIQYF. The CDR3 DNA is TGTGCCAGCAGCTTAGCTGCGGGGGGCCTAGCCAAAAACATTCAGTACTTC. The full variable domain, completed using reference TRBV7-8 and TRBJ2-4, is GAGVSQSPRYKVAKRGQDVALRCDPISGHVSLFWYQQALGQGPEFLTYFQNEAQLDKSGLPSDRFFAERPEGSVSTLKIQRTQQEDSAVYLCASSLAAGGLAKNIQYFGAGTRLSVL.